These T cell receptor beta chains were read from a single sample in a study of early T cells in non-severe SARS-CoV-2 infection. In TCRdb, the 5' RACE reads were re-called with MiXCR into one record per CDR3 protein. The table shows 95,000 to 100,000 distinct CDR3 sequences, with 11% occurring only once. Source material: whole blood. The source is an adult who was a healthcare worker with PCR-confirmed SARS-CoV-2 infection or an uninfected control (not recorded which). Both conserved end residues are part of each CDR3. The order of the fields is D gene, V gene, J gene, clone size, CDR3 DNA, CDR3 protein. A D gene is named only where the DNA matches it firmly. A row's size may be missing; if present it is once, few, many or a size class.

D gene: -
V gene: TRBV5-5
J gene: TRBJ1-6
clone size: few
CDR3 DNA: TGTGCCAGCAGCTTGGAACTAAGATGGCTCTCACCCCTCCACTTT
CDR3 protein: CASSLELRWLSPLHF

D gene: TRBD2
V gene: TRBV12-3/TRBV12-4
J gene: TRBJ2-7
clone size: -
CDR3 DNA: TGTGCCAGCAGAATTTCGGGGACTAGGTCCGAGCAGTACTTC
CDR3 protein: CASRISGTRSEQYF

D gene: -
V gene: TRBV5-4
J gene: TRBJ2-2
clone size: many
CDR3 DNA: TGTGCCAGCAGCTCGCAGGGACCCGGGGAGCTGTTTTTT
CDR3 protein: CASSSQGPGELFF

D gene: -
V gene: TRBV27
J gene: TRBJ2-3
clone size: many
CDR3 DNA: TGTGCCACGTCAGACCCAGCTCCCACAGATACGCAGTATTTT
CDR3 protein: CATSDPAPTDTQYF

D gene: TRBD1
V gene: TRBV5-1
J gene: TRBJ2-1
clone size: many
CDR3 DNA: TGCGCCAGCAGCTTGACCCGGACAGGGGACCCCTACAATGAGCAGTTCTTC
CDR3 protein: CASSLTRTGDPYNEQFF

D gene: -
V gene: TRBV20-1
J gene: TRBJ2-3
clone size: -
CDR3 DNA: TGCAGTGCTCCGAAGAAGCGGGCCTACAACTCTGCGGAGGCAGATACGCAGTATTTT
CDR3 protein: CSAPKKRAYNSAEADTQYF

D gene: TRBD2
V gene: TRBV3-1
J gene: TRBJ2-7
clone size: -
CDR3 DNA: TGTGCCAGCTCTCCTCATAGCGGGAGGTACGAGCAGTACTTC
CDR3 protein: CASSPHSGRYEQYF

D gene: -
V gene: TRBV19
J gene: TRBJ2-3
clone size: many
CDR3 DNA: TGTGCCAGTAGTATGGGACTGGGCACAGATACGCAGTATTTT
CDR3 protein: CASSMGLGTDTQYF

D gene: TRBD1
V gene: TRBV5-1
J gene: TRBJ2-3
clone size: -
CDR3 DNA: TGCGCCAGCAGCCGAGGACAGGGGGATACGCAGTATTTT
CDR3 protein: CASSRGQGDTQYF

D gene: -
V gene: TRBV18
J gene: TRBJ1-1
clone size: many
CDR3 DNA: TGTGCCAGCTCACCAGTATTACAGGGACAAGATACTGAAGCTTTCTTT
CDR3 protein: CASSPVLQGQDTEAFF

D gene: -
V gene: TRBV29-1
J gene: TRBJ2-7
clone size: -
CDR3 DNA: TGCAGCGTTGATATGAGGGGACCGGTCCACTACGAGCAGTACTTC
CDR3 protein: CSVDMRGPVHYEQYF

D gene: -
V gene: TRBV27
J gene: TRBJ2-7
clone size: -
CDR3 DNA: TGTGCCAGCAGTTTGGTTCAGGGAGTGAGAATCTACGAGCAGTACTTC
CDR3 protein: CASSLVQGVRIYEQYF

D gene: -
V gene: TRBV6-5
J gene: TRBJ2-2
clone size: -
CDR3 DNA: TGTGCCAGCAGTTACTCTAACAGGCACACCGGGGAGCTGTTTTTT
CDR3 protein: CASSYSNRHTGELFF

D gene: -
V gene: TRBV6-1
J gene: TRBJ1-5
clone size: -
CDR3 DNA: TGTGCCAGCAGTCCCTCGGGCAGGGGTGGCAATCAGCCCCAGCATTTT
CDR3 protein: CASSPSGRGGNQPQHF

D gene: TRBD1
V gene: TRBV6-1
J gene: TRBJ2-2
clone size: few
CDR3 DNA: TGTGCCAGCAGTCAGGACAGGGGTGCCGGGGAGCTGTTTTTT
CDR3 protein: CASSQDRGAGELFF

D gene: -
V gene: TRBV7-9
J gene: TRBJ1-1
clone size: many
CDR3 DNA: TGTGCCAGCAGCAACGACAGGAGGAACACTGAAGCTTTCTTT
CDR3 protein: CASSNDRRNTEAFF

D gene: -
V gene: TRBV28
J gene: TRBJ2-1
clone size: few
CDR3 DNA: TGTGCCATCCAGGGTGGGCAGTTCTTC
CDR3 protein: CAIQGGQFF

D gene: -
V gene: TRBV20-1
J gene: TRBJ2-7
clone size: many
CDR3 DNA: TGCAGTGCTAGCGAGGGGCAGTACGAGCAGTACTTC
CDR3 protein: CSASEGQYEQYF

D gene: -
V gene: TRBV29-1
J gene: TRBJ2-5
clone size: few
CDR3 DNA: TGCAGCGTCACCGGACTCTTCGGGGAGACCCAGTACTTC
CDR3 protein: CSVTGLFGETQYF

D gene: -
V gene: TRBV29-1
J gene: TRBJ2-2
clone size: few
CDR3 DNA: TGCAGCGTTTGTCCCCGTGACACCGGGGAGCTGTTTTTT
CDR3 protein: CSVCPRDTGELFF

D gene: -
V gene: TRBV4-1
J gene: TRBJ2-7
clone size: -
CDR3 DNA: TGCGCCAGCAGCCTGACAGGTGATCAAGAAAGCCAGTACTTC
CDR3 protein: CASSLTGDQESQYF

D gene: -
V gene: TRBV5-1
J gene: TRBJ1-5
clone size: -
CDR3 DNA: TGCGCCAGCAGCCCGGAGAGCAATCAGCCCCAGCATTTT
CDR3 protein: CASSPESNQPQHF

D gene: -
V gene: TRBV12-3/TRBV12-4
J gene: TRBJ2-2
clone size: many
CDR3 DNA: TGTGCCAGCCGGAAACCGGGGAACACCGGGGAGCTGTTTTTT
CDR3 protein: CASRKPGNTGELFF

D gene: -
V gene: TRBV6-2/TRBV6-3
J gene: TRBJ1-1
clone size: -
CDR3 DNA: TGTGCCAGCAGTTACATCAGGGCCACTGAAGCTTTCTTT
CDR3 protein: CASSYIRATEAFF

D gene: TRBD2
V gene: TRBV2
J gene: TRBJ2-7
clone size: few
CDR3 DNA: TGTGCCAGCAGCACGGGGCGCGGGAGTCCCTACGAGCAGTACTTC
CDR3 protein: CASSTGRGSPYEQYF

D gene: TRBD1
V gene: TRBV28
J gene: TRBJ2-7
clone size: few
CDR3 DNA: TGTGCCAGCAGGACACCGGGACAGGGGTTCTACGGGCAGTACTTC
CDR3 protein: CASRTPGQGFYGQYF

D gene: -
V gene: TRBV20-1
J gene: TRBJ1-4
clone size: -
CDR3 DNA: TGCAGTGCTCGTCGGACGGCGGAAGATGAAAAACTGTTTTTT
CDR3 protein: CSARRTAEDEKLFF

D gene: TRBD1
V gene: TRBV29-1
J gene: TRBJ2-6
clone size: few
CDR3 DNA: TGCAGCGCGGGACAGGGGGCCAACGTCCTGACTTTC
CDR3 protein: CSAGQGANVLTF

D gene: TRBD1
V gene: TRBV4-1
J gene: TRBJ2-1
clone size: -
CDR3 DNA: TGCGCCAGCAGCGGAACCGGGACAGGTTCGTCCTATGAGCAGTTCTTC
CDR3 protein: CASSGTGTGSSYEQFF

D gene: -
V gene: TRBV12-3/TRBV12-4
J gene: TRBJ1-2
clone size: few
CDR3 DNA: TGTGCCAGCAGTGAAGACAGGAGAATCTATGGCTACACCTTC
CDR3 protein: CASSEDRRIYGYTF

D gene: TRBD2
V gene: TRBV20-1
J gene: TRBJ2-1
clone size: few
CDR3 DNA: TGCAGTGCTAGAAACGGACTAGCGGGAGGGGTGAGGATTTCTGAGCAGTTCTTC
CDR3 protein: CSARNGLAGGVRISEQFF

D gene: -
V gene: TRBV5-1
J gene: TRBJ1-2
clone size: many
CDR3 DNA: TGCGCCAGCAGCTTGTGGGACGCGGGGTCTCCCGAGAAGGGCTACACCTTC
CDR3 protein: CASSLWDAGSPEKGYTF

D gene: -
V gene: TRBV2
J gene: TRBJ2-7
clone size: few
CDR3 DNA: TGTGCCAGCAGTGAAGCGTTTTTACAGGGTAAATACGAGCAGTACTTC
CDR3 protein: CASSEAFLQGKYEQYF

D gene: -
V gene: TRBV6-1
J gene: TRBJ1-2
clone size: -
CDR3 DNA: TGTGCCAGCAAGGGGACGGACTATGGCTACACCTTC
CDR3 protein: CASKGTDYGYTF

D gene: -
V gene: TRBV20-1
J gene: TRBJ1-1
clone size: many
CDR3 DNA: TGCAGTGGCCAGACGAACACTGAAGCTTTCTTT
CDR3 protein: CSGQTNTEAFF

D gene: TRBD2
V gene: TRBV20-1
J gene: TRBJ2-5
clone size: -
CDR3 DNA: TGCAGTGCTCTCCCTAGCGGGCGGCGGCAGACCCAGTACTTC
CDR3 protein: CSALPSGRRQTQYF

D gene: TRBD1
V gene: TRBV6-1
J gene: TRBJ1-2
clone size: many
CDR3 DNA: TGTGCCAGCAGTGCGACCGGGACAGCTAACTATGGCTACACCTTC
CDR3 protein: CASSATGTANYGYTF

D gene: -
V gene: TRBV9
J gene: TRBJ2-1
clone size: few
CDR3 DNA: TGTGCCAGCAGCGTAGGAGGGGCTAATGAGCAGTTCTTC
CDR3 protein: CASSVGGANEQFF

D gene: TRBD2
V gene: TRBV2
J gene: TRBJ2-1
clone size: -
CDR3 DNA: TGTGCCAGCAGGGTAGCGGGAGTCCTCTACAATGAGCAGTTCTTC
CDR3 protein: CASRVAGVLYNEQFF

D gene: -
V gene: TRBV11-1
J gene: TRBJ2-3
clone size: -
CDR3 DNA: TGTGCCAGCAGCTTATCCCAGGGGGGAGATACGCAGTATTTT
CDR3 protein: CASSLSQGGDTQYF

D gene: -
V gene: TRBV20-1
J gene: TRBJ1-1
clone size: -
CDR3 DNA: TGCAGTGCTCAAATAGAGGGCCAGACTGAAGCTTTCTTT
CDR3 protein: CSAQIEGQTEAFF

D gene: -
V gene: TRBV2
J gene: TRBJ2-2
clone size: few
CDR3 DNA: TGTGCCAGCAGTGGGCAAAACACCGGGGAGCTGTTTTTT
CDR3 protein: CASSGQNTGELFF

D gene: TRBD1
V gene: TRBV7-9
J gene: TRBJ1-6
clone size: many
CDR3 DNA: TGTGCCAGCAGCTTCGACAGGGCCCATAATTCACCCCTCCACTTT
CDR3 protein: CASSFDRAHNSPLHF

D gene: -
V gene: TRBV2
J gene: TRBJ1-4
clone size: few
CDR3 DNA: TGTGCCAGCAGTGACCTGGGGCAGGGTAATGAAAAACTGTTTTTT
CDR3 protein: CASSDLGQGNEKLFF

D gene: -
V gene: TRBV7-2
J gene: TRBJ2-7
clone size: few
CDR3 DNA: TGTGCCAGCAGCTTAGGAGGTGACGTGTCCTACGAGCAGTACTTC
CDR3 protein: CASSLGGDVSYEQYF

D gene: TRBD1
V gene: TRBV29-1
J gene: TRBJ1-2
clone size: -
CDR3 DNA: TGCAGCGCCGGACAGGAAGACGGCTACACCTTC
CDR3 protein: CSAGQEDGYTF

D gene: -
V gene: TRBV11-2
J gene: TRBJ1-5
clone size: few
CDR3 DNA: TGTGCCAGCAGCTTCGCCCTGGGGCAGCCCCAGCATTTT
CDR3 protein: CASSFALGQPQHF

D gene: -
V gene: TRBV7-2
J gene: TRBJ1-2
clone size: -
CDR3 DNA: TGTGCCAGCAGCTTAGCGTCGGGGCAGGGAAACTATGGCTACACCTTC
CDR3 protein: CASSLASGQGNYGYTF

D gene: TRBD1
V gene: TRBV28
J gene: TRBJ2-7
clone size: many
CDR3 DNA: TGTGCCAGCAGTCGACAGGGGGGACCTGGCTACGAGCAGTACTTC
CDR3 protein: CASSRQGGPGYEQYF

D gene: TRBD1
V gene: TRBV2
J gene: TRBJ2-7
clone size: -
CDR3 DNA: TGTACCAGCAGTGGCGGACAGGGCTCCTACGAGCAGTACTTC
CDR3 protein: CTSSGGQGSYEQYF

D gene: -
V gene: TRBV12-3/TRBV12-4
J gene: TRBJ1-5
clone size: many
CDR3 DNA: TGTGCCAGCACCATGGGAAGATCACAATATGGGAGCAATCAGCCCCAGCATTTT
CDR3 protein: CASTMGRSQYGSNQPQHF

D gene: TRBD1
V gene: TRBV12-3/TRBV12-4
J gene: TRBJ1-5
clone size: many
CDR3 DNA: TGTGCCAGCAGGGTTACGGGACAGGGGGCACACCAGCCCCAGCATTTT
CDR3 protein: CASRVTGQGAHQPQHF

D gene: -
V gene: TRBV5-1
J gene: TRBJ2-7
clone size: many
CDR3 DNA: TGCGCCAGCAGCTTTTCTAGGGAAAGCTACGAGCAGTACTTC
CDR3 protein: CASSFSRESYEQYF